This T cell receptor beta chain emerged from a study of CD8 T cells in ankylosing spondylitis. Findings of the study overall: Ankylosing spondylitis blood appeared to carry a characteristic TCR beta motif of roughly 8 highly homologous variants. A CD8+ phenotype characterized the disease-linked clones, which were relatively rare in peripheral blood. Past studies reported some motif variants in reactive arthritis synovial fluid and blood. Disease-linked clones reportedly concentrated significantly in matched ankylosing spondylitis synovial fluid.

Germline V gives CDR1 SQVTM, CDR2 ANQGSEA. The CDR3 length is 12 residues. With 7 bases removed from V and 7 bases from J, the gap between germline ends came to 14 bases. TCRdb called the 5' RACE reads again in MiXCR, with one record for every CDR3 protein. Of under 250,000 distinct CDR3 sequences listed, under 8.5% are singletons. Concerning this clonotype: Its specificity is not known.

The TCR was taken from a female donor with ankylosing spondylitis or in good health (not recorded which). Sequenced material: blood, either unsorted or a sorted T cell fraction (not recorded which). The genes are TRBV29-1 and TRBJ2-1; D might be TRBD1 (7 bases). The CDR3 sequence: CSASGGRNEQFF. The CDR3 nucleotides read TGCAGCGCCTCAGGGGGGCGGAATGAGCAGTTCTTC.